The 18 T cell receptor beta chains presented below share a single source sample, sequenced in a study of T cells after yellow fever vaccination. TCRdb used MiXCR to reprocess the 5' RACE reads, holding one entry per CDR3 protein. The sample records around 320,000 distinct CDR3 sequences, over 3.5% being singletons. Sequencing used PBMCs, obtained 15 days after the yellow fever booster vaccination. These receptors were obtained from a man aged 18 to 29 who received the YFV17D yellow fever vaccine.

The chain is built from TRBV4-1 and TRBJ1-1; D is perhaps TRBD1 (5 bases). CDR1 and CDR2 from the germline V gene are MGHRA and YSYEKL. This CDR3 region has 13 residues. V lost 0 bases and J 8 bases, leaving 10 bases between the germline ends. The CDR3 nucleotides are TGCGCCAGCAGCCAAGATGGGGGGAGGGAAGCTTTCTTT. Protein: CASSQDGGREAFF.

This clonotype occurred many times. The chain links TRBV10-3 to TRBJ1-1, with a tentative D call TRBD1 (5 bases). Germline V lookup: CDR1 ENHRY, CDR2 SYGVKD. The V end was cut by 1 base, the J end by 3 bases, with 12 bases between. This CDR3 region has 15 residues. CDR3 sequence: CAISEWSGRDTEAFF. In DNA, the CDR3 is TGTGCCATCAGTGAGTGGTCAGGGAGGGACACTGAAGCTTTCTTT.

This clonotype was detected many times. J is TRBJ2-3 and V is TRBV4-1; TRBD2 matches at 7 bases. Germline assignment: CDR1 MGHRA and CDR2 YSYEKL. The CDR3 contains 14 residues. Trimming cost V 1 base and J 6 bases; bases outside gene matches: 4. The CDR3 DNA follows: TGCGCCAGCAGCCAAGTCGGAGCGGGGGATACGCAGTATTTT. This gives the protein CASSQVGAGDTQYF.

The V and J genes are TRBV7-2 and TRBJ2-7; D perhaps matches TRBD2 (5 bases). Trimming cost V 7 bases and J 1 base, with 17 bases left between them. Germline lookup yields CDR1 SGHTA and CDR2 FQGNSA. CDR3 length: 15 residues. CDR3 sequence: CASTLDGGWSYEQYF. The CDR3 nucleotides read TGTGCCAGCACCCTTGATGGCGGGTGGTCCTACGAGCAGTACTTC.

At least ten counts were recorded for this clonotype. The chain is built from TRBV7-9 and TRBJ1-1; tentative D call: TRBD1 (6 bases). V lost 5 bases to trimming and J lost 4 bases, with 17 bases between them. This CDR3 comprises 15 residues. Germline lookup yields CDR1 SEHNR and CDR2 FQNEAQ (reference sequence). Written as DNA, the CDR3 is TGTGCCAGCAGCCCTTGGACAGAGATGGGCACTGAAGCTTTCTTT. This encodes CASSPWTEMGTEAFF.

This clonotype occurred many times. The chain carries TRBV5-1 and TRBJ2-5; unclear D gene. V lost 0 bases and J 1 base, leaving 10 bases between the germline ends. Germline V gene lookup returns CDR1 SGHRS and CDR2 YFSETQ. The CDR3 is 15 amino acids. CDR3 in DNA: TGCGCCAGCAGCTTGGACCCGGCGGTCCAAGAGACCCAGTACTTC. Translation gives CASSLDPAVQETQYF.

In this sample, this clonotype turned up a few times. The chain employs TRBV5-1 and TRBJ2-1; the match to TRBD2 covers 7 bases. The CDR3 length is 15 residues. CDR1 and CDR2 from the germline V gene are SGHRS and YFSETQ. Trimming removed 0 bases from V and 9 bases from J; junction bases left unmatched: 9. For the CDR3, the DNA is TGCGCCAGCAGCTTGGACGGACTAGGGGCGGTTGAGCAGTTCTTC. The encoded protein is CASSLDGLGAVEQFF.

In this sample, this clonotype turned up many times. V gene TRBV7-2 combines with J gene TRBJ1-6; tentative D call: TRBD1 (6 bases). Germline CDR1 SGHTA, CDR2 FQGNSA. The CDR3 totals 15 residues. The ends were cut back, 5 bases at V and 5 bases at J, with 13 bases in the middle. CDR3 sequence reads: CASSLNRVNNSPLHF. CDR3 sequence (DNA): TGTGCCAGCAGCCTTAACAGGGTGAATAATTCACCCCTCCACTTT. Using reference TRBV7-2 and TRBJ1-6 for the parts outside the CDR3, the full variable domain is GAGVSQSPSNKVTEKGKDVELRCDPISGHTALYWYRQSLGQGLEFLIYFQGNSAPDKSGLPSDRFSAERTGGSVSTLTIQRTQQEDSAVYLCASSLNRVNNSPLHFGNGTRLTVT.

V usage is TRBV19 and J usage is TRBJ1-2; 9 nucleotides match TRBD1. With 7 bases clipped from V and 2 bases from J, the junction kept 8 bases outside the gene matches. Germline V gene lookup returns CDR1 LNHDA and CDR2 SQIVND (reference sequence). The CDR3 contains 15 residues. The CDR3 protein is CASTLLGQGNYGYTF. In DNA form, the CDR3 reads TGTGCCAGTACCCTACTCGGACAGGGGAACTATGGCTACACCTTC.

This clonotype was counted between two and nine times. This sequence joins TRBV7-9 and TRBJ1-4; a possible D gene is TRBD1 (5 bases). V was trimmed by 4 bases and J by 2 bases, leaving 11 bases between them. From germline, CDR1 is SEHNR and CDR2 FQNEAQ (reference sequence). The CDR3 runs 15 residues. The CDR3 DNA sequence: TGTGCCAGCAGCTCAGCGGGACGCACTAATGAAAAACTGTTTTTT. Translated, it gives CASSSAGRTNEKLFF.

The CDR3 sequence: CASSTSRDGTGELFF. DNA of the CDR3: TGTGCCAGCAGCACGTCCCGGGACGGCACCGGGGAGCTGTTTTTT. The J gene is TRBJ2-2, the V gene TRBV7-2; D assignment may be TRBD1 or TRBD2 (5 bases each). The CDR3 spans 15 residues. V shed 5 bases and J shed 4 bases, with 14 bases lying between them. The V gene's germline CDR1 is SGHTA and CDR2 FQGNSA.

This clonotype showed up just a few times. J is TRBJ1-4 and V is TRBV7-6; D gene unclear. Germline CDR1 reads SGHVS; CDR2 reads FNYEAQ. This CDR3 spans 15 amino acids. V was pared by 2 bases and J by 3 bases, with 10 bases between. CDR3 protein: CASSLRRLANEKLFF. The CDR3 coding sequence is TGTGCCAGCAGCTTAAGGCGGCTCGCTAATGAAAAACTGTTTTTT.

This clonotype was recorded many times. CDR3 sequence reads: CASSSGRSSYNEQFF. Written as DNA, the CDR3 is TGTGCCAGCAGTAGCGGACGGAGCTCCTACAATGAGCAGTTCTTC. The chain has TRBV6-5 and TRBJ2-1; D possibly corresponds to TRBD2 (5 bases). The CDR3 is 15 amino acids. The V gene's germline CDR1 is MNHEY and CDR2 SVGAGI. Trimming removed 5 bases from V and 0 bases from J, with 11 bases in between.

This clonotype was recorded at least ten times. J is TRBJ2-2 and V is TRBV4-3; D uncertain. V lost 0 bases to trimming and J lost 7 bases, with 15 bases between them. Germline V gene sequence: CDR1 LGHNA, CDR2 YSLEER. This CDR3 has 16 amino acids. CDR3 DNA sequence: TGCGCCAGCAGCCAAGATCTGGGTGGGGAAGGCGGGGAGCTGTTTTTT. It codes for CASSQDLGGEGGELFF.

The chain combines TRBV29-1 with TRBJ2-3; 12 bases map to TRBD2. The CDR3 is 13 residues long. Germline V CDR1 and CDR2: SQVTM, ANQGSEA. The ends lost 4 bases at V and 4 bases at J; junction bases unmatched: 0. CDR3 nucleotides: TGCAGCGTTGCTAGCGGGGGGGCAGATACGCAGTATTTT. Its protein product is CSVASGGADTQYF.

The chain is built from TRBV3-1 and TRBJ1-1; D remains unclear. CDR3 size: 13 residues. Germline V CDR1 and CDR2: LGHDT, YNNKEL (reference sequence). Trimming cost V 5 bases and J 5 bases, with 12 bases left between them. CDR3 in amino acids: CASSGTEDTEAFF. The CDR3 DNA is TGTGCCAGCAGCGGCACGGAGGATACTGAAGCTTTCTTT.

This clonotype was recorded many times. CDR3 protein: CASSLLRDRGYNEQFF. The CDR3 DNA reads as TGTGCCAGCAGTTTACTCCGGGACAGGGGCTACAATGAGCAGTTCTTC. The gene calls are TRBV28 and TRBJ2-1; TRBD1 agrees at 10 bases. The V gene end was trimmed by 2 bases and the J gene end by 3 bases; junction bases not matched to a gene: 4. Germline V CDR1 and CDR2: MDHEN, SYDVKM. The CDR3 loop spans 16 amino acids.

This clonotype came up a few times. The chain has TRBV5-1 and TRBJ1-2, with D possibly TRBD1 on 5 matching bases. Between the trimmed V and J ends, which lost 0 bases and 9 bases, there was a span of 12 bases. Germline values: CDR1 SGHRS, CDR2 YFSETQ. The CDR3 contains 13 residues. CDR3 coding DNA: TGCGCCAGCAGCTTGGCAGGGAGGTTGCGCTACACCTTC. Translating it yields CASSLAGRLRYTF.